The 25 T cell receptor beta chains presented below share a single source sample, sequenced in a study of T cell repertoires in cytomegalovirus infection. TCRdb analysed the reads with MiXCR anew, one entry per CDR3 protein. The top ten clones hold 11% to 15% of a sample with roughly 920,000 distinct CDR3 sequences, approximately 31% of them seen once. Which antigens these TCRs recognize remains unknown. The sample consisted of cultured CD8+ T cells from PBMCs, taken from culture after CMV antigen stimulation. The receptors shown here come from a human donor in good health (CMV status not recorded). Some clones in this sample may be carry-over from other donors' samples.

This clonotype was seen repeatedly, ten times or more. The gene calls are TRBV7-2 and TRBJ2-1, with D unclear. The length of the CDR3 is 15 residues. Germline V gene sequence: CDR1 SGHTA, CDR2 FQGNSA. Trimming stripped 2 bases from V and 5 bases from J, with 13 bases between. CDR3 DNA: TGTGCCAGCAGCTTAAATTTCCCCCTTAACAATGAGCAGTTCTTC. Protein: CASSLNFPLNNEQFF.

The rearrangement uses TRBV27 and TRBJ2-1, with 8 bases aligning to TRBD2. The CDR3 is made up of 14 amino acids. The V gene end was trimmed by 2 bases and the J gene end by 11 bases; junction bases not matched to a gene: 8. CDR1 and CDR2 from the germline V gene are MNHEY and SMNVEV (reference sequence). The CDR3 region has the DNA TGTGCCAGCAGTTTAGGGGCGGGGGGACCAAAGCAGTTCTTC. Protein product: CASSLGAGGPKQFF.

V gene TRBV15 combines with J gene TRBJ2-1; 8 bases align to TRBD1. This CDR3 region has 18 residues. CDR1 LNHNV and CDR2 YYDKDF come from the germline V gene (reference sequence). With V trimmed by 5 bases and J by 4 bases, 16 bases remained unmatched. The CDR3 DNA reads TGTGCCACCAGCTTGGACAGGGAGTTGAAATCGAGATACAATGAGCAGTTCTTC. It codes for CATSLDRELKSRYNEQFF.

V gene TRBV12-5 combines with J gene TRBJ2-2, with 7 bases fitting TRBD2. This CDR3 has 16 residues. Germline V gene lookup returns CDR1 LGHNT and CDR2 FRNRAP. The J segment lost 0 bases and the V segment lost 3 bases, leaving 4 bases of the junction unmatched. The CDR3 loop is CASGFRGGANTGELFF. The CDR3 region has the DNA TGTGCTAGTGGTTTCCGCGGGGGTGCGAACACCGGGGAGCTGTTTTTT.

This rearrangement joins TRBV13 to TRBJ1-2; weak D call: TRBD1 (6 bases). The length of the CDR3 is 17 residues. Germline CDR1 reads PRHDT; CDR2 reads FYEKMQ (reference sequence). The germline V and J ends were trimmed by 5 bases and 0 bases, with 19 bases remaining between them. In DNA form, the CDR3 reads TGTGCCAGCAGCCTCGGAGGCGGGACACTTACTAACTATGGCTACACCTTC. Translation gives CASSLGGGTLTNYGYTF.

With respect to this clonotype: A much larger clonotype is one base distant, so this may be a read error. The J gene is TRBJ2-5, the V gene TRBV7-6; tentatively, D is TRBD2 (5 bases). There are 13 residues in the CDR3. Germline V gives CDR1 SGHVS, CDR2 FNYEAQ. Trimming shortened V by 6 bases and J by 2 bases, and 10 bases separated the two germline ends. The CDR3 here is CASRAGMQETQYF. CDR3 in DNA: TGTGCCAGCAGAGCCGGGATGCAAGAGACCCAGTACTTC.

This clonotype was seen only a few times. This chain links TRBV2 with TRBJ1-1; 9 nucleotides line up with TRBD1. CDR3 size: 15 residues. The germline gives CDR1 SNHLY, CDR2 FYNNEI. After removal of 4 bases from V and 3 bases from J, the junction contained 6 bases not matched to a gene. DNA for the CDR3: TGTGCCAGCAGTGCCTGGACAGGGGTACACACTGAAGCTTTCTTT. Translating it yields CASSAWTGVHTEAFF.

The chain uses TRBV7-6 and TRBJ2-1, with 10 bases identical to TRBD1. V gave up 5 bases and J gave up 7 bases; unmatched junction bases: 5. Germline CDR1 is SGHVS and CDR2 is FNYEAQ. CDR3 length: 14 residues. CDR3 region: CASSLMGQGNEQFF. CDR3 nucleotides: TGTGCCAGCAGCCTGATGGGACAGGGGAATGAGCAGTTCTTC.

The chain recombines TRBV10-3 with TRBJ2-7; TRBD1 aligns across 8 bases. The germline V gene has CDR1 ENHRY and CDR2 SYGVKD. J was trimmed by 2 bases and V by 6 bases; bases with no gene match: 6. The CDR3 has 14 residues. The chain's CDR3 is CAISDRGNPYEQYF. The CDR3 DNA sequence: TGTGCCATCAGCGACAGGGGAAACCCCTACGAGCAGTACTTC.

This clonotype was observed a handful of times. This chain links TRBV27 with TRBJ2-1, with D uncertain. CDR3 length: 12 residues. Germline V lookup: CDR1 MNHEY, CDR2 SMNVEV (reference sequence). The ends were cut back, 4 bases at V and 8 bases at J, with 9 bases in the middle. CDR3 bases: TGTGCCAGCAGTTCAACCCGCCATGAGCAGTTCTTC. Its translation: CASSSTRHEQFF.

This clonotype was detected a few times. This rearrangement joins TRBV4-3 to TRBJ1-4; D not certain. With 1 base removed from V and 6 bases from J, the gap between germline ends came to 6 bases. Looked up from germline, CDR1 is LGHNA and CDR2 is YSLEER. The CDR3 is made up of 13 amino acids. CDR3 sequence (DNA): TGCGCCAGCAGCCAAGGGACGGATGAAAAACTGTTTTTT. It is translated as CASSQGTDEKLFF.

This clonotype was seen repeatedly, ten times or more. The chain links TRBV7-9 to TRBJ2-7; possible D gene TRBD1, 6 bases. CDR3 length: 18 amino acids. Looked up from germline, CDR1 is SEHNR and CDR2 is FQNEAQ (reference sequence). Trimming left V 2 bases short and J 2 bases short, with 22 bases between. This CDR3 is CASSLFPSETGPTYEQYF. CDR3 nucleotide sequence: TGTGCCAGCAGCTTATTTCCTTCCGAGACAGGACCAACCTACGAGCAGTACTTC.

This rearrangement joins TRBV27 to TRBJ1-5, with D uncertain. This CDR3 is built from 15 residues. Germline lookup yields CDR1 MNHEY and CDR2 SMNVEV (reference sequence). V lost 3 bases, J lost 0 bases, and 9 bases lay in between. This CDR3 reads CASSLFSYSNQPQHF. The CDR3 DNA reads TGTGCCAGCAGTTTGTTCAGTTATAGCAATCAGCCCCAGCATTTT.

This clonotype has just a few counts. The V call is TRBV7-6, the J call TRBJ2-1, with TRBD1 as a possible D gene (5 bases). V lost 4 bases, J lost 8 bases, and 12 bases lay in between. Germline V gene sequence: CDR1 SGHVS, CDR2 FNYEAQ. The CDR3 extends over 13 amino acids. CDR3 nucleotide sequence: TGTGCCAGCAGCTCAGGCAGGGTCCATGAGCAGTTCTTC. Amino acid sequence: CASSSGRVHEQFF. The whole variable domain, filled in from reference TRBV7-6 and TRBJ2-1, reads GAGVSQSPRYKVTKRGQDVALRCDPISGHVSLYWYRQALGQGPEFLTYFNYEAQQDKSGLPNDRFSAERPEGSISTLTIQRTEQRDSAMYRCASSSGRVHEQFFGPGTRLTVL.

In its sample, this clonotype was seen a few times. This sequence joins TRBV27 and TRBJ1-5, with TRBD1 as a possible D gene (5 bases). This CDR3 has 14 residues. The ends were cut back, 2 bases at V and 10 bases at J, with 15 bases in the middle. Germline V gene lookup returns CDR1 MNHEY and CDR2 SMNVEV (reference sequence). CDR3 DNA sequence: TGTGCCAGCAGTTTAGTTCGCTACGGGGGACCCCAGCATTTT. Translating it yields CASSLVRYGGPQHF.

V and J are TRBV27 and TRBJ1-1, with 11 nucleotides matching TRBD1. This CDR3 spans 14 amino acids. V shed 7 bases, J shed 5 bases, and the junction held 6 bases outside the gene matches. Germline assignment: CDR1 MNHEY and CDR2 SMNVEV (reference sequence). CDR3 nucleotide sequence: TGTGCCAGCACCGGGACAGGGGGAAGGACTGAAGCTTTCTTT. Its translation: CASTGTGGRTEAFF.

The chain recombines TRBV10-3 with TRBJ2-3, with D maybe TRBD2 (5 bases). Per germline, CDR1 ENHRY and CDR2 SYGVKD. The CDR3 has 12 amino acids. Between the trimmed V and J ends, which lost 6 bases and 4 bases, there was a span of 8 bases. CDR3 bases: TGTGCCATCAGGAAGGAGGCAGATACGCAGTATTTT. Its translation is CAIRKEADTQYF.

In its sample, this clonotype was seen a few times. CDR3 sequence: CASSYSPGGSEQFF. CDR3 DNA sequence: TGTGCCAGCAGTTACTCACCGGGGGGCAGTGAGCAGTTCTTC. The chain employs TRBV6-2 or TRBV6-3 and TRBJ2-1; possibly TRBD2 for D (7 bases). Trimming shortened V by 0 bases and J by 9 bases, and 12 bases separated the two germline ends. The CDR3 has 14 residues. The germline V gene has CDR1 MNHEY and CDR2 SVGEGT.

This clonotype appeared a few times. The chain carries TRBV20-1 and TRBJ1-2; weak D call: TRBD1 (6 bases). Looked up from germline, CDR1 is DFQATT and CDR2 is SNEGSKA (reference sequence). The CDR3 has 11 residues. Trimming took off 3 bases at V and 7 bases at J, with 9 bases between the two ends. CDR3 in amino acids: CSASRDTGYTF. The CDR3 DNA reads TGCAGTGCTAGCAGGGACACTGGCTACACCTTC.

This chain connects TRBV6-1 to TRBJ2-7, with TRBD2 as a possible D gene (6 bases). Germline CDR1 MNHNS, CDR2 SASEGT. Trimming pared 1 base from V and 0 bases from J, leaving 10 bases between. There are 15 residues in the CDR3. The CDR3 sequence is CASSEVGGNSYEQYV. CDR3 coding DNA: TGTGCCAGCAGTGAAGTTGGCGGGAACTCCTACGAGCAGTACGTC.

This clonotype was seen many times. The chain uses TRBV11-2 and TRBJ2-6, with D possibly TRBD1 on 5 matching bases. CDR1 SGHAT and CDR2 FQNNGV come from the germline V gene. Deletions cut 8 bases from V and 0 bases from J, with 20 bases between. There are 18 residues in the CDR3. For the CDR3, the DNA is TGTGCCAGCTTCTTCGCGACAGAATTACTCTCTGGGGCCAACGTCCTGACTTTC. Amino acid sequence: CASFFATELLSGANVLTF.

This clonotype was seen more than once but under ten times. The genes are TRBV25-1 and TRBJ2-3, with 8 bases fitting TRBD2. The CDR3 consists of 14 residues. The germline gives CDR1 MGHDK, CDR2 SYGVNS. V gave up 10 bases and J gave up 1 base; unmatched junction bases: 7. Here the CDR3 DNA reads TGTGCCACCTCCTCGCGGGGGGGCACAGATACGCAGTATTTT. Protein sequence: CATSSRGGTDTQYF.

This clonotype was counted a few times. J is TRBJ1-1 and V is TRBV3-1; the D gene is possibly TRBD1 (5 bases). This CDR3 is built from 16 residues. The V gene lost 1 base and the J gene lost 2 bases, with 14 bases spanning the gap. In germline, CDR1 is LGHDT, CDR2 YNNKEL (reference sequence). CDR3 protein: CASSQVWGIGNTEAFF. For the CDR3, the DNA is TGTGCCAGCAGCCAAGTGTGGGGGATTGGAAACACTGAAGCTTTCTTT.

This clonotype was counted a few times. The J gene is TRBJ2-1, the V gene TRBV4-1; D unclear. This CDR3 is built from 14 residues. Germline values: CDR1 MGHRA, CDR2 YSYEKL. V was trimmed by 1 base and J by 4 bases, leaving 8 bases between them. CDR3 sequence: CASSQAALYNEQFF. The CDR3 region has the DNA TGCGCCAGCAGCCAAGCGGCGCTATACAATGAGCAGTTCTTC.

The chain combines TRBV7-9 with TRBJ1-2; D remains unclear. The CDR3 spans 15 residues. CDR1 and CDR2 (germline): SEHNR, FQNEAQ (reference sequence). The V end lost 1 base, the J end lost 0 bases, and 9 bases lay between the germline ends. The CDR3 nucleotides are TGTGCCAGCAGCTTAGAGAAGACCGCTAACTATGGCTACACCTTC. This codes for CASSLEKTANYGYTF.